This TCR beta chain appears in the sequencing data of a study of T cell responses to AZD1222 COVID-19 vaccine. Study findings and constraints: Most donors were white British and more were female, and clonal diversity was possibly underestimated. Only after the peak T cell response were repertoires sampled.

As to this clone: The antigen is undetermined.

Profiled with immunoSEQ multiplex PCR; TCRdb holds only in-frame clones, not every one. The sample contains approximately 140,000 clones, approximately 90% of which appear only once. The clonotype comes from an adult in good health. Sample: peripheral blood, taken on day 0 of MenACWY control vaccination.

CDR3 sequence: CATSREAPNSPLHF. The CDR3 coding sequence is TGTGCCACCAGCAGGGAGGCCCCAAATTCACCCCTCCACTTT. The chain employs TRBV15 and TRBJ1-6; D unresolved. V gave up 3 bases and J gave up 7 bases, with 10 bases separating them. From germline, CDR1 is LNHNV and CDR2 YYDKDF (reference sequence). This CDR3 is 14 amino acids long.